These 7 T cell receptor beta chains were sequenced from one sample in a study of blood T cell repertoires in COVID-19 (dated by TCRdb to about 2020). Preparation of the library involved the immunoSEQ multiplex PCR assay. The table was pulled from immuneACCESS by TCRdb, which kept in-frame rearrangements only. Such tables lose some clones; where checked, under half of the loss comes from unresolved V genes, and the rest has no known cause. The sample has about 230,000 clones on record, roughly 89% of them singletons. Together, the top ten hold around 4.2% of the sample. Specimen: PBMCs or T cells enriched from blood (not recorded which). The receptors come from a young woman with acute COVID-19.

The chain has TRBV10-1 and TRBJ1-1, with D possibly being TRBD1 (6 bases). Trimming stripped 3 bases from V and 3 bases from J, with 14 bases between. The CDR3 consists of 15 residues. Germline lookup yields CDR1 WNHNN and CDR2 SYGVQD (reference sequence). CDR3 bases: TGCGCCAGCAGTGAATCGGGGGGCTACGACACTGAAGCTTTCTTT. This encodes CASSESGGYDTEAFF.

This sequence joins TRBV5-1 and TRBJ2-2, with D tentatively TRBD1 (6 bases). Germline CDR1 reads SGHRS; CDR2 reads YFSETQ. V was clipped by 2 bases and J by 6 bases, with 17 bases between them. The CDR3 covers 16 residues. The CDR3 protein is CASSFGNQGLAGELFF. The CDR3 coding sequence is TGCGCCAGCAGCTTCGGTAACCAGGGGCTGGCCGGGGAGCTGTTTTTT.

The chain joins TRBV7-6 to TRBJ1-5; D is undetermined. Trimming stripped 1 base from V and 0 bases from J, with 13 bases between. The CDR3 consists of 17 residues. The V gene's germline CDR1 is SGHVS and CDR2 FNYEAQ. CDR3 region: CASSLGVTMTSNQPQHF. The CDR3 DNA follows: TGTGCCAGCAGCTTAGGGGTTACTATGACTAGCAATCAGCCCCAGCATTTT.

This clone was detected once. This chain links TRBV28 with TRBJ1-5, with 11 positions matching TRBD1. The germline V gene has CDR1 MDHEN and CDR2 SYDVKM. Losses at the gene ends were 5 bases for V and 0 bases for J; bases not matched to a gene: 15. The CDR3 totals 20 residues. As DNA, the CDR3 is TGTGCCAGCAGTGGGCTAGGGACAGGGGGTTTGGTTAATAGCAATCAGCCCCAGCATTTT. Amino acid sequence: CASSGLGTGGLVNSNQPQHF.

V gene TRBV6-5 combines with J gene TRBJ2-3; perhaps TRBD1 as D (6 bases). The length of the CDR3 is 16 residues. CDR1 and CDR2 from the germline V gene are MNHEY and SVGAGI. Trimming removed 4 bases from V and 4 bases from J, with 18 bases in between. CDR3 sequence reads: CASSLGWQGTADTQYF. DNA for the CDR3: TGTGCCAGCAGTTTGGGATGGCAGGGGACGGCAGATACGCAGTATTTT.

Points on this clone: At one end the junction does not follow the germline gene, possibly because of a read error. The V gene is TRBV4-1, the J gene TRBJ1-5, with D hard to call. CDR3 length: 15 residues. The germline V gene encodes CDR1 MGHRA and CDR2 YSYEKL. CDR3 in amino acids: CASRQGTASNQPQHF. CDR3 nucleotide sequence: TGCGCCAGCAGACAAGGCACAGCAAGTAATCAGCCCCAGCATTTT.

V usage is TRBV7-7 and J usage is TRBJ1-1, with TRBD1 identical over 7 bases. In germline, CDR1 is SSHAT, CDR2 FNYEAQ (reference sequence). The CDR3 sequence is 16 residues long. Germline trimming cut 5 bases from V and 0 bases from J; bases unmatched to any gene: 9. As DNA, the CDR3 is TGTGCCAGCAGCCCTTGGACAGGAGGGGTGAACACTGAAGCTTTCTTT. Translating gives CASSPWTGGVNTEAFF.